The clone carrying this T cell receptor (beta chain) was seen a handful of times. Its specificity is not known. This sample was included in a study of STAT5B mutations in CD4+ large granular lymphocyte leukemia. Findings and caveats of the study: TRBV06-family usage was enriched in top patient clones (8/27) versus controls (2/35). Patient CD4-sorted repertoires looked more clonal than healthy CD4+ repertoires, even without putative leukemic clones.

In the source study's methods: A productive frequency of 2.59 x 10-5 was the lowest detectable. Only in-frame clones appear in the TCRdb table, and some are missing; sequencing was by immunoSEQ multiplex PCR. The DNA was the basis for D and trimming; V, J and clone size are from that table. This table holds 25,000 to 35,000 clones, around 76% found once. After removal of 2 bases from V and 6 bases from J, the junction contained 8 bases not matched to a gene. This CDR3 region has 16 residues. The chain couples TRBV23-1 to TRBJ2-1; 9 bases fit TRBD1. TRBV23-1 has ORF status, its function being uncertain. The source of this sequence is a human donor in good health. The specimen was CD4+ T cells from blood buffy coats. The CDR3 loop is CASSQRPDRGANEQFF. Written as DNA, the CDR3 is TGCGCCAGCAGTCAACGCCCAGACAGGGGGGCCAATGAGCAGTTCTTC.